This entry lists 29 T cell receptor beta chains sequenced from one sample in a study of early T cells in non-severe SARS-CoV-2 infection. MiXCR, applied by TCRdb to the 5' RACE reads, yields one record per CDR3 protein. The sample lists fewer than 60,000 distinct CDR3 sequences; roughly 11% were seen once. Sequencing was carried out using whole blood. Receptor source: an adult who was a healthcare worker with PCR-confirmed SARS-CoV-2 infection or an uninfected control (not recorded which).

Sample share makes this clonotype large (0.1 to 1%). V gene TRBV4-3 combines with J gene TRBJ1-1, with TRBD1 identical over 8 bases. The CDR3 length is 18 residues. CDR1 and CDR2 (germline): LGHNA, YSLEER. V lost 0 bases and J lost 4; bases outside the gene matches: 13. CDR3 region: CASSQDVDRADGPTEAFF. CDR3 coding DNA: TGCGCCAGCAGCCAAGATGTGGACAGGGCGGATGGGCCCACTGAAGCTTTCTTT.

There are many counts of this clonotype. The gene calls are TRBV28 and TRBJ2-7, with D hard to call. CDR3 length equals 13 residues. Per the germline V gene, CDR1 is MDHEN and CDR2 is SYDVKM. Trimming stripped 3 bases from V and 3 bases from J, with 9 bases between. DNA for the CDR3: TGTGCCAGCAGTTTCGGCGACCGCTACGAGCAGTACTTC. Protein: CASSFGDRYEQYF.

The gene calls are TRBV6-5 and TRBJ1-3; D might be TRBD1 (6 bases). CDR3 size: 14 residues. Germline V CDR1 and CDR2: MNHEY, SVGAGI. The germline V and J ends were trimmed by 5 bases and 0 bases, with 8 bases remaining between them. Here the CDR3 DNA reads TGTGCCAGCAGTCGGACAGTCTCTGGAAACACCATATATTTT. This codes for CASSRTVSGNTIYF.

This clonotype was counted ten times or more. The chain recombines TRBV6-2 or TRBV6-3 with TRBJ2-7; 9 nucleotides match TRBD1. The CDR3 sequence is 13 residues long. From germline, CDR1 is MNHEY and CDR2 SVGEGT. After removal of 5 bases from V and 7 bases from J, the junction contained 6 bases not matched to a gene. The CDR3 DNA sequence: TGTGCCAGCAGTCTACAGGGGGCTAGTGAGCAGTACTTC. It specifies CASSLQGASEQYF.

The V and J genes are TRBV15 and TRBJ2-7; 10 bases map to TRBD2. The V gene's germline CDR1 is LNHNV and CDR2 YYDKDF (reference sequence). The V and J ends lost 0 bases and 5 bases, in that order; junction bases with no gene match: 4. The CDR3 is 15 amino acids. CDR3 loop: CATSRDLAGDHEQYF. The CDR3 nucleotides read TGTGCCACCAGCAGAGATCTAGCGGGAGATCACGAGCAGTACTTC.

This clonotype was recorded a few times. The chain uses TRBV4-3 and TRBJ2-1, with 10 bases matching TRBD1. V lost 4 bases, J lost 9 bases, and 12 bases stayed unmatched. The CDR3 extends over 16 amino acids. Germline CDR1 is LGHNA and CDR2 is YSLEER. CDR3 region: CASSLIPGQGPSEQFF. The CDR3 nucleotides are TGCGCCAGCAGCCTAATCCCGGGACAGGGGCCTAGTGAGCAGTTCTTC.

There are many counts of this clonotype. This chain connects TRBV9 to TRBJ2-1, with a possible D match to TRBD2 (6 bases). Trimming left V 4 bases short and J 6 bases short, with 20 bases between. The CDR3 has 16 residues. The V gene's germline CDR1 is SGDLS and CDR2 YYNGEE. The CDR3 nucleotides are TGTGCCAGCAGCCCACCCTCGTTGGGGGGAGCCAATGAGCAGTTCTTC. Translated, it gives CASSPPSLGGANEQFF.

This clonotype showed up many times. The V and J genes are TRBV20-1 and TRBJ1-6, with 7 bases matching TRBD1. Germline CDR1 DFQATT, CDR2 SNEGSKA (reference sequence). Germline trimming cut 3 bases from V and 9 bases from J; bases unmatched to any gene: 8. This CDR3 has 14 residues. CDR3 in amino acids: CSARDTGESSPLHF. CDR3 sequence (DNA): TGCAGTGCTAGGGATACAGGGGAAAGTTCACCCCTCCACTTT.

The V gene is TRBV11-2, the J gene TRBJ2-5; D ambiguous. This CDR3 has 15 amino acids. Germline V gene lookup returns CDR1 SGHAT and CDR2 FQNNGV. V was cut by 0 bases and J by 2 bases, with 10 bases left in between. The CDR3 DNA is TGTGCCAGCAGCTTAGAGCGCGTTACTCAAGAGACCCAGTACTTC. Translating it yields CASSLERVTQETQYF.

The chain has TRBV7-9 and TRBJ2-7, with TRBD2 matching over 15 bases. The CDR3 length is 18 residues. V was pared by 8 bases and J by 2 bases, with 13 bases of the junction left unmatched. CDR1 SEHNR and CDR2 FQNEAQ come from the germline V gene (reference sequence). CDR3 in amino acids: CASGPDPGTSGGTYEQYF. In DNA form, the CDR3 reads TGTGCCAGCGGCCCCGACCCCGGGACTAGCGGGGGGACCTACGAGCAGTACTTC.

The rearrangement links TRBV29-1 to TRBJ2-5; D is uncertain. The CDR3 consists of 15 residues. Germline CDR1 is SQVTM and CDR2 is ANQGSEA. V gave up 7 bases and J gave up 1 base, with 19 bases separating them. The CDR3 bases are TGCAGCGCCCGGGCCTGGAAAGCCGGCCAAGAGACCCAGTACTTC. Its protein product is CSARAWKAGQETQYF.

Only a few counts were recorded for this clonotype. The J gene is TRBJ2-5, the V gene TRBV7-2, with 10 nucleotides matching TRBD1. Germline assignment: CDR1 SGHTA and CDR2 FQGNSA. The CDR3 contains 14 residues. The trim removed 5 bases at V and 5 bases at J, leaving 5 bases unmatched. CDR3 bases: TGTGCCAGCAGCCCGACAGGGGGCTCGGAGACCCAGTACTTC. Amino acids: CASSPTGGSETQYF.

This clonotype has at least ten counts. In DNA form, the CDR3 reads TGTGCCAGCAGCTTACCCGGAGTTGGCGCAGATACGCAGTATTTT. It is translated as CASSLPGVGADTQYF. V is TRBV5-4 and J is TRBJ2-3, with D uncertain. The V gene's germline CDR1 is SGHNT and CDR2 YYREEE (reference sequence). V was cut by 2 bases and J by 4 bases, with 14 bases left in between. This CDR3 contains 15 residues.

This chain joins TRBV29-1 and TRBJ2-7, with a possible D match to TRBD1 (5 bases). In germline, CDR1 is SQVTM, CDR2 ANQGSEA. This CDR3 is 12 amino acids long. V lost 7 bases and J 2 bases, leaving 12 bases between the germline ends. In DNA, the CDR3 is TGCAGCGCGTTGACAGAGCCCTACGAGCAGTACTTC. Encoded protein: CSALTEPYEQYF.

Only a few counts were recorded for this clonotype. The chain joins TRBV6-5 to TRBJ1-1; unclear D gene. CDR3 length: 11 residues. Germline V gives CDR1 MNHEY, CDR2 SVGAGI. V lost 8 bases and J 1 base, leaving 5 bases between the germline ends. CDR3 sequence (DNA): TGTGCCAGCCACAGGAACACTGAAGCTTTCTTT. Amino acids: CASHRNTEAFF.

CDR3 DNA: TGTGCCAGCAGCCCTCGGACTCTAGACATCGGGGAGCTGTTTTTT. It yields the protein CASSPRTLDIGELFF. The chain is built from TRBV7-3 and TRBJ2-2; TRBD2 is a possible D gene (5 bases). V gave up 5 bases and J gave up 7 bases, with 17 bases separating them. The CDR3 has 15 residues. The germline gives CDR1 SGHTA, CDR2 FQGTGA.

This clonotype was observed many times. The chain recombines TRBV11-2 with TRBJ2-1; no firm D call. The germline V gene encodes CDR1 SGHAT and CDR2 FQNNGV. CDR3 size: 16 residues. V was clipped by 1 base and J by 3 bases, with 13 bases between them. As DNA, the CDR3 is TGTGCCAGCAGCTTAGTTCCAGAGCGATTCTACAATGAGCAGTTCTTC. Residues: CASSLVPERFYNEQFF.

This clonotype was picked up a small number of times. The CDR3 reads CASSPGLAEQYF. CDR3 bases: TGTGCCAGCAGCCCGGGACTAGCGGAGCAGTATTTT. The V gene is TRBV7-9, the J gene TRBJ2-3, with TRBD2 matching over 11 bases. The CDR3 runs to 12 residues. Germline CDR1 reads SEHNR; CDR2 reads FQNEAQ (reference sequence). Germline trimming cut 5 bases from V and 11 bases from J; bases unmatched to any gene: 3.

The V call is TRBV12-3 or TRBV12-4, the J call TRBJ2-7, with 7 bases matching TRBD1. CDR3 length: 12 residues. The V gene end was trimmed by 3 bases and the J gene end by 12 bases; junction bases not matched to a gene: 8. CDR3 amino acids: CASSFLRGQSYF. DNA of the CDR3: TGTGCCAGCAGTTTCCTGAGGGGGCAATCGTACTTC.

CDR3 nucleotides: TGTGCCAGCAGCTTGGGTCGGGGGGGCTACAATGAGCAGTTCTTC. The encoded protein is CASSLGRGGYNEQFF. V gene TRBV5-4 combines with J gene TRBJ2-1, with 8 bases aligning to TRBD2. Germline lookup yields CDR1 SGHNT and CDR2 YYREEE (reference sequence). Trimming removed 0 bases from V and 3 bases from J; junction bases left unmatched: 2. This CDR3 has 15 amino acids.

To note about this clonotype: This may come from a read error, since a much larger clone is one base off. CDR3 nucleotide sequence: TGCAGCGTTTTGGGGCAAGAGACCCAGTACTTC. Protein sequence: CSVLGQETQYF. V and J are TRBV29-1 and TRBJ2-5; D ambiguous. V was cut by 5 bases and J by 2 bases, with 6 bases left in between. The CDR3 is 11 residues long. Germline CDR1 reads SQVTM; CDR2 reads ANQGSEA. Complete variable domain (other parts from reference TRBV29-1 and TRBJ2-5): SAVISQKPSRDICQRGTSLTIQCQVDSQVTMMFWYRQQPGQSLTLIATANQGSEATYESGFVIDKFPISRPNLTFSTLTVSNMSPEDSSIYLCSVLGQETQYFGPGTRLLVL.

Many counts were recorded for this clonotype. The V and J genes are TRBV27 and TRBJ1-1; D unresolved. Trimming cost V 5 bases and J 0 bases, with 7 bases left between them. The germline gives CDR1 MNHEY, CDR2 SMNVEV (reference sequence). This CDR3 is 13 amino acids long. The CDR3 sequence: CASSLDLNTEAFF. CDR3 nucleotides: TGTGCCAGCAGTCTCGACTTGAACACTGAAGCTTTCTTT.

This clonotype has just a few counts. The chain carries TRBV18 and TRBJ2-7; D possibly corresponds to TRBD2 (5 bases). With 2 bases removed from V and 4 bases from J, the gap between germline ends came to 12 bases. The CDR3 has 14 residues. Germline V lookup: CDR1 KGHSH, CDR2 LQKENI. The DNA for the CDR3 is TGTGCCAGCTCACCAGCTCCTAGCTTGTACGAGCAGTACTTC. Its protein is CASSPAPSLYEQYF.

The gene calls are TRBV29-1 and TRBJ2-3; 8 bases fit TRBD2. Trimming cost V 1 base and J 4 bases; bases outside gene matches: 4. Looked up from germline, CDR1 is SQVTM and CDR2 is ANQGSEA. The CDR3 runs to 14 residues. The CDR3 region is CSVEAGGPADTQYF. CDR3 DNA sequence: TGCAGCGTTGAAGCGGGAGGGCCTGCAGATACGCAGTATTTT.

This clonotype was observed at least ten times. The V gene is TRBV3-1, the J gene TRBJ2-2; no firm D call. V lost 0 bases and J 3 bases, leaving 8 bases between the germline ends. The CDR3 has 15 amino acids. Germline V gene data show CDR1 as LGHDT and CDR2 as YNNKEL (reference sequence). The CDR3 coding sequence is TGTGCCAGCAGCCAAGAGACGGCCTACACCGGGGAGCTGTTTTTT. Translated, it gives CASSQETAYTGELFF.

This clonotype was counted only a few times. The V gene is TRBV2, the J gene TRBJ2-1, with D perhaps matching TRBD1 or TRBD2 (6 bases each). Germline lookup yields CDR1 SNHLY and CDR2 FYNNEI. CDR3 length equals 15 residues. Trimming pared 7 bases from V and 8 bases from J, leaving 21 bases between. CDR3 residues: CASTEGGRDRDEQFF. The CDR3 nucleotides are TGTGCCAGCACGGAGGGGGGTCGCGACCGGGATGAGCAGTTCTTC. The variable domain in full, completed from reference TRBV2 and TRBJ2-1, reads EPEVTQTPSHQVTQMGQEVILRCVPISNHLYFYWYRQILGQKVEFLVSFYNNEISEKSEIFDDQFSVERPDGSNFTLKIRSTKLEDSAMYFCASTEGGRDRDEQFFGPGTRLTVL.

The chain uses TRBV24-1 and TRBJ2-7; 8 bases line up with TRBD1. The J segment lost 6 bases and the V segment lost 7 bases, leaving 7 bases of the junction unmatched. Germline values: CDR1 KGHDR, CDR2 SFDVKD. The CDR3 has 13 residues. The CDR3 here is CATSRGQGGEQYF. CDR3 DNA: TGTGCCACCAGCCGAGGACAGGGAGGCGAGCAGTACTTC.

The rearrangement joins TRBV20-1 to TRBJ1-1; 10 bases are a match to TRBD1. Per germline, CDR1 DFQATT and CDR2 SNEGSKA (reference sequence). V shed 6 bases, J shed 6 bases, and the junction held 7 bases outside the gene matches. The CDR3 length is 13 residues. CDR3 amino acids: CSARGTGVSEAFF. The CDR3 nucleotides read TGCAGTGCCAGGGGGACAGGGGTCTCTGAAGCTTTCTTT.

V and J are TRBV7-8 and TRBJ2-1; D is unresolved. Per germline, CDR1 SGHVS and CDR2 FQNEAQ. V was trimmed by 6 bases and J by 0 bases, leaving 6 bases between them. The CDR3 runs 13 residues. DNA of the CDR3: TGTGCCAGCAGGGCGGCCTCCTACAATGAGCAGTTCTTC. Residues: CASRAASYNEQFF. Together with reference TRBV7-8 and TRBJ2-1, the CDR3 gives the full variable domain: GAGVSQSPRYKVAKRGQDVALRCDPISGHVSLFWYQQALGQGPEFLTYFQNEAQLDKSGLPSDRFFAERPEGSVSTLKIQRTQQEDSAVYLCASRAASYNEQFFGPGTRLTVL.